One and the same sample provided the 10 T cell receptor beta chains below, sequenced in a study of T cell responses to AZD1222 COVID-19 vaccine. Only in-frame clones appear in the TCRdb table, and some are missing; sequencing was by immunoSEQ multiplex PCR. There are about 97,000 clones in the sample; roughly 84% occur only once, and 15% to 20% lies in the top ten. Sequenced material: peripheral blood, taken on day 0 of AZD1222 vaccination. Receptors were obtained from an adult in good health.

J is TRBJ1-2 and V is TRBV3-1 (or the pseudogene TRBV3-2); no definite D call. The CDR3 covers 14 residues. Germline CDR1 and CDR2: LGHDT and YNNKEL (reference sequence). V was shortened by 4 bases and J by 2 bases, with 11 bases between the two germline ends. The CDR3 sequence is CASSLNLLNYGYTF. CDR3 sequence (DNA): TGTGCCAGCAGCCTCAATTTACTAAACTATGGCTACACCTTC.

The chain employs TRBV15 and TRBJ2-2, with TRBD2 matching 7 bases. Germline V lookup: CDR1 LNHNV, CDR2 YYDKDF (reference sequence). V lost 4 bases to trimming and J lost 0 bases; unmatched junction nucleotides: 8. The CDR3 is 17 amino acids. The chain's CDR3 is CATSTGLVLSNTGELFF. The CDR3 DNA sequence: TGTGCCACCAGCACCGGACTAGTCCTTTCGAACACCGGGGAGCTGTTTTTT.

This chain links TRBV7-9 with TRBJ2-7, with 7 bases fitting TRBD1. Losses at the gene ends were 4 bases for V and 0 bases for J; bases not matched to a gene: 6. Germline CDR1 and CDR2: SEHNR and FQNEAQ (reference sequence). The CDR3 is 15 residues long. The CDR3 spells CASSSTGDDSYEQYV. For the CDR3, the DNA is TGTGCCAGCAGCTCTACAGGGGACGACTCCTACGAGCAGTACGTC.

The V and J genes are TRBV12-5 and TRBJ1-4; 7 nucleotides align to TRBD1. V shed 1 base and J 8 bases; nucleotides not matched to a gene: 10. Per the germline V gene, CDR1 is LGHNT and CDR2 is FRNRAP. The CDR3 totals 16 residues. CDR3 DNA sequence: TGTGCTAGTGGTTTGGGGAGGGACAGTTACTTGGAAAAACTGTTTTTT. Translation gives CASGLGRDSYLEKLFF.

The rearrangement links TRBV7-9 to TRBJ2-1, with TRBD2 matching 9 bases. J gave up 9 bases and V 7 bases, and 10 bases lay outside the gene matches. Germline assignment: CDR1 SEHNR and CDR2 FQNEAQ (reference sequence). The length of the CDR3 is 14 residues. In DNA, the CDR3 is TGTGCCAGCACCTTTAGCGGGAGAGGACCTGAGCAGTTCTTC. Translated: CASTFSGRGPEQFF. The variable domain in full, completed from reference TRBV7-9 and TRBJ2-1, reads DTGVSQNPRHKITKRGQNVTFRCDPISEHNRLYWYRQTLGQGPEFLTYFQNEAQLEKSRLLSDRFSAERPKGSFSTLEIQRTEQGDSAMYLCASTFSGRGPEQFFGPGTRLTVL.

This rearrangement joins TRBV12-5 to TRBJ1-1; 8 nucleotides match TRBD1. CDR3 length equals 17 residues. Germline CDR1 is LGHNT and CDR2 is FRNRAP. V lost 0 bases and J lost 4; bases outside the gene matches: 10. The CDR3 sequence is CASGLVLAQGASTEAFF. In nucleotides, the CDR3 is TGTGCTAGTGGTTTGGTACTAGCTCAGGGGGCGAGCACTGAAGCTTTCTTT.

This sequence joins TRBV3-1 (or the pseudogene TRBV3-2) and TRBJ1-3; D is unclear. CDR3 length: 14 residues. V dropped 3 bases and J dropped 0 bases, with 6 bases sitting between them. In germline, CDR1 is LGHDT, CDR2 YNNKEL (reference sequence). Here the CDR3 DNA reads TGTGCCAGCAGCCATCTCGCCTCTGGAAACACCATATATTTT. Its protein is CASSHLASGNTIYF.

V usage is TRBV3-1 (or the pseudogene TRBV3-2) and J usage is TRBJ1-5, with D perhaps TRBD1 (6 bases). The CDR3 runs to 14 residues. The germline CDR1 and CDR2 sequences are LGHDT and YNNKEL (reference sequence). The V end lost 4 bases, the J end lost 3 bases, and 10 bases lay between the germline ends. CDR3 sequence: CASSLTGDNQPQHF. In nucleotides, the CDR3 is TGTGCCAGCAGCCTGACAGGAGACAATCAGCCCCAGCATTTT.

This clone was seen once. For the CDR3, the DNA is TGCAGCGTCCTTGACAGTCAGGAGACCCAGTACTTC. Translation: CSVLDSQETQYF. The J gene is TRBJ2-5, the V gene TRBV29-1; D is possibly TRBD1 (5 bases). Trimming took off 6 bases at V and 5 bases at J, with 13 bases between the two ends. The germline gives CDR1 SQVTM, CDR2 ANQGSEA. There are 12 residues in the CDR3.

The gene calls are TRBV12-2 and TRBJ1-1. TRBV12-2 is described as a pseudogene. The CDR3 extends over 14 amino acids. CDR3 in DNA: TGTGCAAGTCGCTTAGTGGCGCGATACACTGAAGCTTTCTTT. Its protein is CASRLVARYTEAFF.